The present entry profiles one T cell receptor (beta chain) with its context. Its binding antigen is unknown. Base qualities are not recorded, but no much larger clone differs from it by a single base. This specimen comes from a study of immune evolution from preneoplasia to lung adenocarcinoma listed by TCRdb under 2021. Some background on the complete study: HLA loss of heterozygosity was seen in approximately 6.5%, 16% and 36% of AIS, MIA and ADC lesions, and in no AAH lesions. The study combined immune gene expression, TCR sequencing and multiplex immunofluorescence to profile immune contexture across lung adenocarcinoma precursors and invasive adenocarcinoma. Resected precursor lesions (AAH, AIS, MIA) and invasive adenocarcinomas were each compared against paired morphologically normal lung tissue. The sample size was set by how many specimens were available, not by a prior power calculation. The immune data were combined with whole exome sequencing and methylation data from the same cohort of nodules. The overall cohort was made up of around 51 patients with pulmonary nodules who had surgical resection. The TCR sequencing data were obtained from around 51 patients. The study reported that under 120 samples were used for TCR sequencing. Class I HLA alleles were inferred from exome data with POLYSOLVER, and allele-specific HLA loss was detected with LOHHLA.

Unmatched junction bases come to 15, with V trimmed by 4 bases and J by 0 bases. The CDR3 runs 21 residues from the cysteine to the phenylalanine. The only DNA kept is the CDR3, 63 bases in frame from the first base. Via the germline V gene, CDR1 is MGHRA and CDR2 YSYEKL. Between the mid-2010s and the late 2010s, the patients underwent resection in either Japan or China. Two lung cancer pathologists independently confirmed the histologic diagnosis of each case on H&E slides. Macro-dissection after pathologic assessment enriched premalignant or tumor cells for nucleic acid extraction. The AllPrep DNA/RNA FFPE Kit was used to isolate DNA from FFPE tissue. General study outcomes and caveats: The findings rested on association rather than direct causation, and larger cohorts with long-term follow-up and longitudinal biopsies were considered necessary. Normal lung had the highest top T cell clone frequencies, and these frequencies appeared to fall progressively from AAH through AIS, MIA and invasive adenocarcinoma. The highest T cell clonality was observed in KRAS-mutant nodules compared with EGFR-mutant or double wild-type lesions. Clonality was highest in normal lung, while later-stage lesions appeared to have lower clonality but higher T cell density and diversity. Because all patients came from Japan and China, whether the findings apply to Western populations was uncertain.

TCR beta CDR3 regions were sequenced from DNA using the immunoSEQ hsTCRbeta Kit. In the source study's methods: TCR sequencing data were analysed with the ImmunoSEQ Analyzer. T cell clonality was defined as 1 minus Pielou's evenness, as computed on productive rearrangements. To measure T cell diversity, the inverse Simpson index was applied to productive templates. T cell density was defined as TCR beta template counts normalized to usable DNA, with usable DNA estimated by amplification and sequencing of housekeeping genes. Two-sided Kruskal-Wallis tests were used to compare TCR metrics across histologic stages. What TCRdb holds here is the immuneACCESS table cut down to in-frame rearrangements. Part of the clones is not present; checked against another copy, under half of the missing clones reflect an unresolved V gene, and the others are unexplained. V, J and clone size are taken as reported in that table, and D and trimming were inferred from the DNA itself. This sample is represented by 7,000 to 9,500 clones; around three quarters of them were singletons. 2.7% of the sample is held by the ten biggest clonotypes.

The chain couples TRBV4-1 to TRBJ1-6, and 10 bases in between align with TRBD1. The sample comprised FFPE invasive lung adenocarcinoma tissue. The sample's cell subset or site, from its label and the paper: frankly invasive lung adenocarcinoma (ADC). The sequence was obtained from a person aged 35 to 50 with lung adenocarcinoma. The CDR3 amino acid sequence is: CASSLHPPGQGTNSYNSPLHF. The sequence in DNA is TGCGCCAGCAGCCTTCATCCGCCGGGACAGGGGACAAACTCCTATAATTCACCCCTCCACTTT.